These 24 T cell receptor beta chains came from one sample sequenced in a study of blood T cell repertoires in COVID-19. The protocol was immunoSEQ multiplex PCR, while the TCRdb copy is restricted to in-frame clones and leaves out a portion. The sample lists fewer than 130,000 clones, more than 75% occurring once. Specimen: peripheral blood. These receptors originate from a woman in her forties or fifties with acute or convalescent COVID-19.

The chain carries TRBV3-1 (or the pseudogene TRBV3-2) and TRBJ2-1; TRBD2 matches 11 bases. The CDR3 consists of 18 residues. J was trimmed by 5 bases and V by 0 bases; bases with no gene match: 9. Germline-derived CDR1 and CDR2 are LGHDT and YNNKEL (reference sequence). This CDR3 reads CASSQDGLAGPYNNEQFF. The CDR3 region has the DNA TGTGCCAGCAGCCAAGATGGACTAGCGGGCCCATACAACAATGAGCAGTTCTTC.

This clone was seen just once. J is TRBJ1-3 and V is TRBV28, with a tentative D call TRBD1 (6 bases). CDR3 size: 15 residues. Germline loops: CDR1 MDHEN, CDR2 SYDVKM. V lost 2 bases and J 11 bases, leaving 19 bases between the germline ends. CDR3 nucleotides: TGTGCCAGCAGTTTAAGGGGGTTGGGGGGGACCCCCATATATTTT. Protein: CASSLRGLGGTPIYF.

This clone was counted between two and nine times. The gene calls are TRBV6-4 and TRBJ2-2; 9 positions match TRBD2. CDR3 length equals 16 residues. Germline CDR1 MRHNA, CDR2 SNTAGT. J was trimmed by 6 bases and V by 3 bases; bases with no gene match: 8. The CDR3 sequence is CASSDLAGAGAGELFF. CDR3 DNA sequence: TGTGCCAGCAGTGATTTAGCGGGAGCCGGGGCCGGGGAGCTGTTTTTT.

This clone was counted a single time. This CDR3 is CASSYLAGVSYEQYF. The CDR3 DNA is TGTGCCAGCAGTTATCTAGCGGGAGTATCCTACGAGCAGTACTTC. The chain joins TRBV3-1 (or the pseudogene TRBV3-2) to TRBJ2-7, with 10 bases aligning to TRBD2. Germline lookup yields CDR1 LGHDT and CDR2 YNNKEL (reference sequence). Unmatched junction bases numbered 6, after V lost 6 bases and J lost 1 base. This CDR3 has 15 residues.

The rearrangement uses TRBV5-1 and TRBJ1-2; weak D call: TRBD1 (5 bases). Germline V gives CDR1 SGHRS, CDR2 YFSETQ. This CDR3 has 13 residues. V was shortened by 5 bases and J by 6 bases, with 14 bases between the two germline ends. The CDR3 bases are TGCGCCAGCAGTTTGAACCAAGGGGATGGCTACACCTTC. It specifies CASSLNQGDGYTF.

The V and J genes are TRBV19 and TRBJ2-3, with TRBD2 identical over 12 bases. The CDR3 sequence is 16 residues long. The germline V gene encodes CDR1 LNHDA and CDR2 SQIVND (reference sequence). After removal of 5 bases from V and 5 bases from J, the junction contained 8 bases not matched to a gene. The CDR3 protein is CASSQTSGRFVDTQYF. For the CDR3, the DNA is TGTGCCAGTAGTCAAACTAGCGGGAGGTTCGTAGATACGCAGTATTTT.

The CDR3 sequence is CASSPPGSGNTIYF. The CDR3 nucleotides are TGTGCCAGCTCACCGCCGGGCTCTGGAAACACCATATATTTT. The rearrangement joins TRBV18 to TRBJ1-3, with unresolved D. The V gene lost 3 bases and the J gene lost 0 bases, with 6 bases spanning the gap. Germline V gene sequence: CDR1 KGHSH, CDR2 LQKENI. CDR3 length equals 14 residues.

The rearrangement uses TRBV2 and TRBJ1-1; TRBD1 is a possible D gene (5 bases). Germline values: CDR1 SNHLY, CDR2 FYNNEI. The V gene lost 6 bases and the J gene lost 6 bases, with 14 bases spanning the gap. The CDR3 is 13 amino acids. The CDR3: CASRGEADAEAFF. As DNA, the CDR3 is TGTGCCAGCAGAGGGGAGGCGGACGCTGAAGCTTTCTTT.

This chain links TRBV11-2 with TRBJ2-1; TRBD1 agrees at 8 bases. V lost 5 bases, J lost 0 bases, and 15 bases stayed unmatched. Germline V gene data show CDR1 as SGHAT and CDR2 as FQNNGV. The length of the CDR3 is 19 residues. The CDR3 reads CASSRNTGGGHSSYNEQFF. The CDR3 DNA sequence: TGTGCCAGCAGCCGAAACACAGGGGGTGGGCATAGCTCCTACAATGAGCAGTTCTTC.

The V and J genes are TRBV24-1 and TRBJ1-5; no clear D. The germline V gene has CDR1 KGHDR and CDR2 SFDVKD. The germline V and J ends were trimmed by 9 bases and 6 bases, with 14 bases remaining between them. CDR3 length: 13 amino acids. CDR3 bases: TGTGCCACCGGGGAGGAGGGCCTTCAGCCCCAGCATTTT. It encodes CATGEEGLQPQHF.

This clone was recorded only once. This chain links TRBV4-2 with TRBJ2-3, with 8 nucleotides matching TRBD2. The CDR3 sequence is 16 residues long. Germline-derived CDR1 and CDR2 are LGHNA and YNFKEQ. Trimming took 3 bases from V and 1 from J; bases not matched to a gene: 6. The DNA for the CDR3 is TGTGCCAGCAGCCACAGGACTAGCCAAGGCACAGATACGCAGTATTTT. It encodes CASSHRTSQGTDTQYF.

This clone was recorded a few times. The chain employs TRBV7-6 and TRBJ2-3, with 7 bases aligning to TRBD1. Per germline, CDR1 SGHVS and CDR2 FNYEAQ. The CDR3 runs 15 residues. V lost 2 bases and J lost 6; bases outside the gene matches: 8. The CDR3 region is CASSLSTGTSDTQYF. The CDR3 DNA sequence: TGTGCCAGCAGCTTATCGACAGGGACGTCGGATACGCAGTATTTT.

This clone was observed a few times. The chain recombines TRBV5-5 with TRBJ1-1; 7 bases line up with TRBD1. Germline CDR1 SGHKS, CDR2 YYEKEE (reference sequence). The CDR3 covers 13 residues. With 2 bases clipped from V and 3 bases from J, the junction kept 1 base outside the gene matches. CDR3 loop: CASSFDRDTEAFF. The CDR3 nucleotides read TGTGCCAGCAGCTTCGACAGGGACACTGAAGCTTTCTTT.

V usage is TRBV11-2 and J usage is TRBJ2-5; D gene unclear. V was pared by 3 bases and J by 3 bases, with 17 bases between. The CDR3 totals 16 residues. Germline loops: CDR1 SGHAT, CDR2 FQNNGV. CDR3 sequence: CASSFPRPDREETQYF. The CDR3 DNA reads TGTGCCAGCAGCTTCCCCAGGCCCGACCGAGAAGAGACCCAGTACTTC.

CDR3 loop: CASSQSVAGSSYNEQFF. Written as DNA, the CDR3 is TGTGCCAGCTCACAATCTGTGGCAGGCAGCTCCTACAATGAGCAGTTCTTC. This rearrangement joins TRBV18 to TRBJ2-1, with D hard to call. Germline V gene sequence: CDR1 KGHSH, CDR2 LQKENI. The CDR3 sequence is 17 residues long. V was cut by 4 bases and J by 0 bases, with 16 bases left in between.

CDR3 region: CASSPRATSGADTQYF. CDR3 DNA: TGTGCCAGCAGCCCCAGGGCGACTAGCGGGGCAGATACGCAGTATTTT. V usage is TRBV7-9 and J usage is TRBJ2-3; 11 nucleotides line up with TRBD2. Trimming cost V 5 bases and J 4 bases; bases outside gene matches: 8. Germline V gene data show CDR1 as SEHNR and CDR2 as FQNEAQ (reference sequence). This CDR3 region has 16 residues.

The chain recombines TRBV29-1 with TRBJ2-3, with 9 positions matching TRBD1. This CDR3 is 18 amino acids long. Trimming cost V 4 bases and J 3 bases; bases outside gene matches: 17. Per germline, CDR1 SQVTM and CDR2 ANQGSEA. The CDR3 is CSVGARRRGQGFTDTQYF. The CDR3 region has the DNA TGCAGCGTTGGGGCCCGCCGGCGGGGACAGGGATTTACAGATACGCAGTATTTT.

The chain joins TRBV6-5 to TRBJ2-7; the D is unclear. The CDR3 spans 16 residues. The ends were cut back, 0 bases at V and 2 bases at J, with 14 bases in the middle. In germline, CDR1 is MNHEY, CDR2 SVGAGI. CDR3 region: CASSYSAGGLAYEQYF. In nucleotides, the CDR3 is TGTGCCAGCAGTTACTCGGCCGGCGGTCTGGCCTACGAGCAGTACTTC.

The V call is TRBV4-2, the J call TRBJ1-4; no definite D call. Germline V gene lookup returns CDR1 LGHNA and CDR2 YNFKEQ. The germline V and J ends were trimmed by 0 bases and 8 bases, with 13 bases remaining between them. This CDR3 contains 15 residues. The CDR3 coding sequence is TGTGCCAGCAGCCAAGAGGTAGTCCCCGGGGAAAAACTGTTTTTT. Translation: CASSQEVVPGEKLFF.

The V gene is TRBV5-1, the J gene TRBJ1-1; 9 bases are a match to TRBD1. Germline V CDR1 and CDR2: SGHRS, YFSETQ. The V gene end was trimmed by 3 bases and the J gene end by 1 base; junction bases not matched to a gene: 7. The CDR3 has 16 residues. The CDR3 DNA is TGCGCCAGCAGCTACGGGACAGGGTCAACGAACACTGAAGCTTTCTTT. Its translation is CASSYGTGSTNTEAFF.

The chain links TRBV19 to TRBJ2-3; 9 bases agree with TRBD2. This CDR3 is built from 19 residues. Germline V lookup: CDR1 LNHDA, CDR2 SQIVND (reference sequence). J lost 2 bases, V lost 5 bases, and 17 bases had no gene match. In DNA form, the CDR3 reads TGTGCCAGTAGTCCACCACCTCGTTCGGGGACTAGCCTCACAGATACGCAGTATTTT. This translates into CASSPPPRSGTSLTDTQYF.

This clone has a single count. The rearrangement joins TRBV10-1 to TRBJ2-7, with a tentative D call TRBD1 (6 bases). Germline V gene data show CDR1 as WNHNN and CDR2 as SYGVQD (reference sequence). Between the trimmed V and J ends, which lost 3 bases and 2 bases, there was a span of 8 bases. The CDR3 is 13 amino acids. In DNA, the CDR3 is TGCGCCAGCAGTGAAAACAGGGCCTACGAGCAGTACTTC. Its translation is CASSENRAYEQYF.

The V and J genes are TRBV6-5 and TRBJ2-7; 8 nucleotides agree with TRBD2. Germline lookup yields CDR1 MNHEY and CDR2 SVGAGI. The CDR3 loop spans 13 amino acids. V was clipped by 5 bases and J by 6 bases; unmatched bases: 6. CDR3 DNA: TGTGCCAGCAGTCTAGCGGGTCGGGGCGAGCAGTACTTC. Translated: CASSLAGRGEQYF.

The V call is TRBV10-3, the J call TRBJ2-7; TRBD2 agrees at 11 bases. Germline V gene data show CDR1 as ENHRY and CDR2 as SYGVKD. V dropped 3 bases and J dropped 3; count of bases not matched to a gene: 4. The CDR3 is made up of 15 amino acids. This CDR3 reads CAISDPSGRFYEQYF. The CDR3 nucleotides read TGTGCCATCAGTGACCCTAGCGGGAGGTTCTACGAGCAGTACTTC.